This TCR beta chain was obtained from a study of T-cell reconstitution after alpha-beta-depleted transplantation in children. Points from the study as a whole: When one year had passed after transplant, most T-cell counts and diversity came from newly produced T cells. TCRbeta diversity was high at day 60 in some patients (a result of surviving recipient T cells and thymic progenitors). Alpha-beta T cells present about two months after transplant were reported to originate from several hundred expanded graft clones.

This clonotype occurred a few times. The antigen is unknown. The library targeted TCRbeta and was prepared with unique molecular identifiers. TCRdb analysed the PCR reads with MiXCR anew, one entry per CDR3 protein. The data show approximately 45,000 distinct CDR3 sequences, approximately 52% seen once. The CDR3 loop spans 15 amino acids. Germline V gives CDR1 SGHTA, CDR2 FQGNSA. V lost 5 bases and J 5 bases, leaving 18 bases between the germline ends. This specimen consisted of peripheral blood, obtained before TCRalphabeta/CD19-depleted stem cell transplant. This TCR derives from a boy younger than two with SCID, due to receive a stem cell transplant. V is TRBV7-2 and J is TRBJ2-5; TRBD2 is a possible D gene (6 bases). Here the CDR3 reads CASSLAGLGGETQYF. In DNA form, the CDR3 reads TGTGCCAGCAGCCTTGCGGGGCTCGGAGGGGAGACCCAGTACTTC. The whole variable domain, filled in from reference TRBV7-2 and TRBJ2-5, reads GAGVSQSPSNKVTEKGKDVELRCDPISGHTALYWYRQSLGQGLEFLIYFQGNSAPDKSGLPSDRFSAERTGGSVSTLTIQRTQQEDSAVYLCASSLAGLGGETQYFGPGTRLLVL.